Shown below are 27 T cell receptor beta chains from a single sample sequenced in a study of blood T cell repertoires in COVID-19. Data came from immunoSEQ multiplex PCR; TCRdb stores just in-frame clones and leaves some out. The data hold around 70,000 clones, with around 86% observed a single time. Sequenced material: peripheral blood. All receptors derive from a woman over 75 with active or convalescent COVID-19.

In its sample, this clone was seen once. The chain uses TRBV19 and TRBJ2-4; D is uncertain. This CDR3 is built from 15 residues. V was cut by 5 bases and J by 0 bases, with 11 bases left in between. Germline CDR1 is LNHDA and CDR2 is SQIVND (reference sequence). CDR3: CASSRSVLAKNIQYF. CDR3 in DNA: TGTGCCAGTAGTCGGAGCGTCCTAGCCAAAAACATTCAGTACTTC.

V and J are TRBV4-3 and TRBJ2-2; tentatively, D is TRBD1 (6 bases). There are 15 residues in the CDR3. Germline CDR1 LGHNA, CDR2 YSLEER. Trimming took off 0 bases at V and 6 bases at J, with 11 bases between the two ends. This CDR3 reads CASSQERTVPGELFF. As DNA, the CDR3 is TGCGCCAGCAGCCAAGAGAGGACAGTCCCCGGGGAGCTGTTTTTT.

The chain recombines TRBV6-5 with TRBJ2-2; the match to TRBD1 covers 7 bases. CDR1 is MNHEY and CDR2 is SVGAGI in the germline V gene. Trimming removed 7 bases from V and 4 bases from J; junction bases left unmatched: 9. The CDR3 loop spans 15 amino acids. The CDR3 protein is CASTPTGFGTGELFF. CDR3 sequence (DNA): TGTGCCAGCACCCCGACAGGGTTCGGCACCGGGGAGCTGTTTTTT.

The V gene is TRBV11-2, the J gene TRBJ2-1; possibly TRBD1 for D (5 bases). There are 13 residues in the CDR3. V shed 4 bases and J shed 15 bases, with 19 bases lying between them. CDR1 is SGHAT and CDR2 is FQNNGV in the germline V gene. CDR3 DNA: TGTGCCAGCAGCTCAACACAGGTTACCGGTGGGTTCTTC. Translating gives CASSSTQVTGGFF.

V gene TRBV19 combines with J gene TRBJ1-1, with TRBD1 matching over 7 bases. V lost 7 bases and J lost 1; bases outside the gene matches: 9. CDR3 size: 15 residues. From germline, CDR1 is LNHDA and CDR2 SQIVND (reference sequence). The CDR3, as DNA: TGTGCCAGTAAAGACAGGGAGAAACCGAACACTGAAGCTTTCTTT. This sequence encodes CASKDREKPNTEAFF.

DNA for the CDR3: TGTGCCAGCAGCTTAGGGGACAGGGATTCCTACGAGCAGTACTTC. This translates into CASSLGDRDSYEQYF. This chain joins TRBV11-3 and TRBJ2-7; 9 bases map to TRBD1. The junction had 2 bases not matched to a gene; V was cut back by 1 base and J by 1 base. This CDR3 has 15 amino acids. The germline CDR1 and CDR2 sequences are SGHNT and YENEEA. Together with reference TRBV11-3 and TRBJ2-7, the CDR3 gives the full variable domain: EAGVVQSPRYKIIEKKQPVAFWCNPISGHNTLYWYLQNLGQGPELLIRYENEEAVDDSQLPKDRFSAERLKGVDSTLKIQPAELGDSAVYLCASSLGDRDSYEQYFGPGTRLTVT.

V and J are TRBV6-5 and TRBJ1-5, with D perhaps TRBD1 (6 bases). Trimming shortened V by 2 bases and J by 7 bases, and 12 bases separated the two germline ends. The germline gives CDR1 MNHEY, CDR2 SVGAGI. CDR3 length: 14 amino acids. The CDR3 spells CASSYDGGQQPQHF. CDR3 bases: TGTGCCAGCAGTTACGACGGGGGGCAACAGCCCCAGCATTTT.

V is TRBV19 and J is TRBJ2-7, with D possibly being TRBD2 (6 bases). V was pared by 7 bases and J by 3 bases, with 13 bases between. The CDR3 is 13 residues long. CDR1 and CDR2 (germline): LNHDA, SQIVND (reference sequence). Here the CDR3 reads CASKKRGGYEQYF. CDR3 coding DNA: TGTGCCAGTAAAAAACGGGGAGGCTACGAGCAGTACTTC.

This clone has only a few counts. The chain carries TRBV29-1 and TRBJ1-4, with 8 bases identical to TRBD1. CDR1 is SQVTM, CDR2 ANQGSEA, per germline. V was clipped by 4 bases and J by 10 bases; unmatched bases: 8. The CDR3 is made up of 13 amino acids. The CDR3 DNA sequence: TGCAGCGTTGGTGCGGACAGGGTAGGAAAACTGTTTTTT. Translated: CSVGADRVGKLFF.

V usage is TRBV4-2 and J usage is TRBJ1-6; 11 nucleotides match TRBD1. J gave up 8 bases and V 4 bases, and 4 bases lay outside the gene matches. The CDR3 is 15 residues long. Per germline, CDR1 LGHNA and CDR2 YNFKEQ. The CDR3 DNA sequence: TGTGCCAGCAGCCCAAGGGGACAGGGGGATTCACCCCTCCACTTT. It specifies CASSPRGQGDSPLHF.

The chain recombines TRBV5-8 with TRBJ2-1, with TRBD2 matching over 11 bases. The CDR3 is 15 amino acids. The V gene end was trimmed by 4 bases and the J gene end by 7 bases; junction bases not matched to a gene: 7. CDR1 SGHTS and CDR2 YDEGEE come from the germline V gene. CDR3 amino acids: CASSLLSGGANEQFF. CDR3 bases: TGTGCCAGCAGCCTCCTTAGCGGGGGGGCTAATGAGCAGTTCTTC.

This clone was seen a single time. This chain uses TRBV10-3 with TRBJ2-7; 10 bases map to TRBD1. Trimming took 3 bases from V and 6 from J; bases not matched to a gene: 14. Germline loops: CDR1 ENHRY, CDR2 SYGVKD. This CDR3 contains 17 residues. Written as DNA, the CDR3 is TGTGCCATCAGTGACTCCGGGACAGGGGCTCGGACGGGCGAGCAGTACTTC. As protein: CAISDSGTGARTGEQYF.

This clone was picked up one time. V gene TRBV9 combines with J gene TRBJ1-5, with D maybe TRBD1 (6 bases). The CDR3 runs 13 residues. CDR1 SGDLS and CDR2 YYNGEE come from the germline V gene. Trimming cost V 1 base and J 7 bases, with 9 bases left between them. CDR3: CASSVSGGQPQHF. The DNA for the CDR3 is TGTGCCAGCAGCGTATCGGGGGGCCAGCCCCAGCATTTT.

This clone has a single count. This sequence joins TRBV3-1 (or the pseudogene TRBV3-2) and TRBJ1-1, with D tentatively TRBD1 (5 bases). The CDR3 length is 14 residues. Per germline, CDR1 LGHDT and CDR2 YNNKEL (reference sequence). The germline V and J ends were trimmed by 1 base and 5 bases, with 11 bases remaining between them. The CDR3: CASSQGGGSTEAFF. The DNA of the CDR3 is TGTGCCAGCAGCCAAGGGGGGGGGAGTACTGAAGCTTTCTTT.

The chain uses TRBV10-1 and TRBJ1-4; 7 bases agree with TRBD1. Germline V gene sequence: CDR1 WNHNN, CDR2 SYGVQD (reference sequence). V was clipped by 5 bases and J by 8 bases; unmatched bases: 11. The CDR3 totals 15 residues. CDR3 in amino acids: CASSNKGARGEKLFF. CDR3 in DNA: TGCGCCAGCAGTAATAAGGGGGCGCGGGGCGAAAAACTGTTTTTT.

V gene TRBV12-3 or TRBV12-4 combines with J gene TRBJ1-1; D uncertain. The CDR3 covers 13 residues. V lost 5 bases and J 2 bases, leaving 9 bases between the germline ends. In DNA form, the CDR3 reads TGTGCCAGCAGTCCCGAGCCAAACACTGAAGCTTTCTTT. Translation gives CASSPEPNTEAFF.

The chain carries TRBV9 and TRBJ2-4; 7 nucleotides match TRBD2. The CDR3 is made up of 18 amino acids. Germline V gene data show CDR1 as SGDLS and CDR2 as YYNGEE. V lost 0 bases, J lost 0 bases, and 9 bases stayed unmatched. CDR3 bases: TGTGCCAGCAGCGTAGGGGACTACCCAACCCTAGCCAAAAACATTCAGTACTTC. Its translation is CASSVGDYPTLAKNIQYF. The full variable domain, its missing parts supplied by reference TRBV9 and TRBJ2-4, is DSGVTQTPKHLITATGQRVTLRCSPRSGDLSVYWYQQSLDQGLQFLIQYYNGEERAKGNILERFSAQQFPDLHSELNLSSLELGDSALYFCASSVGDYPTLAKNIQYFGAGTRLSVL.

The chain joins TRBV6-7 to TRBJ2-7; the D gene is possibly TRBD1 (5 bases). TRBV6-7 is placed among ORFs of uncertain function. The germline V and J ends were trimmed by 2 bases and 0 bases, with 8 bases remaining between them. The CDR3 totals 14 residues. CDR3 sequence reads: CASSYPRASYEQYF. The CDR3, as DNA: TGTGCCAGCAGTTACCCCAGGGCCTCCTACGAGCAGTACTTC.

V usage is TRBV7-3 and J usage is TRBJ1-2; 7 nucleotides line up with TRBD1. V gave up 0 bases and J gave up 7 bases; unmatched junction bases: 8. This CDR3 region has 15 residues. Germline lookup yields CDR1 SGHTA and CDR2 FQGTGA. CDR3 sequence reads: CASSLTEGAVGGYTF. The CDR3 DNA sequence: TGTGCCAGCAGCTTAACGGAGGGGGCAGTAGGTGGCTACACCTTC.

The chain carries TRBV19 and TRBJ1-4; 9 bases agree with TRBD1. The CDR3 has 13 residues. V was clipped by 7 bases and J by 11 bases; unmatched bases: 8. Germline-derived CDR1 and CDR2 are LNHDA and SQIVND (reference sequence). The CDR3 bases are TGTGCCAGTAATCCGGGGGACAGGGACAAACTGTTTTTT. This sequence encodes CASNPGDRDKLFF.

The chain couples TRBV28 to TRBJ1-1; D is possibly TRBD1 (6 bases). Germline CDR1 MDHEN, CDR2 SYDVKM. The CDR3 is 15 amino acids. V lost 2 bases to trimming and J lost 0 bases, with 10 bases between them. Written as DNA, the CDR3 is TGTGCCAGCAGTTTACAGGGGAGCCTGAACACTGAAGCTTTCTTT. Amino acid sequence: CASSLQGSLNTEAFF. Combining the CDR3 with reference TRBV28 and TRBJ1-1 gives the whole variable domain DVKVTQSSRYLVKRTGEKVFLECVQDMDHENMFWYRQDPGLGLRLIYFSYDVKMKEKGDIPEGYSVSREKKERFSLILESASTNQTSMYLCASSLQGSLNTEAFFGQGTRLTVV.

This clone was detected once. This chain joins TRBV30 and TRBJ1-4, with D maybe TRBD1 (6 bases). There are 17 residues in the CDR3. Per the germline V gene, CDR1 is GTSNPN and CDR2 is SVGIG (reference sequence). V lost 1 base, J lost 6 bases, and 21 bases lay in between. The chain's CDR3 is CAWSARGGKGSYEKLFF. The CDR3 DNA follows: TGTGCCTGGAGTGCCAGAGGGGGTAAGGGAAGCTATGAAAAACTGTTTTTT.

The CDR3 region is CASSRGNGLNNEQFF. The CDR3 nucleotides are TGTGCCAGCTCACGAGGAAACGGGTTAAACAATGAGCAGTTCTTC. The rearrangement uses TRBV18 and TRBJ2-1, with D unclear. Trimming shortened V by 4 bases and J by 5 bases, and 15 bases separated the two germline ends. Per germline, CDR1 KGHSH and CDR2 LQKENI. The CDR3 length is 15 residues.

V gene TRBV27 combines with J gene TRBJ1-5; maybe TRBD1 (6 bases). The V and J ends lost 3 bases and 1 base respectively, with 10 bases between them. Germline V gene sequence: CDR1 MNHEY, CDR2 SMNVEV (reference sequence). There are 15 residues in the CDR3. CDR3: CASSFQGYSNQPQHF. The CDR3 DNA reads TGTGCCAGCAGTTTCCAGGGGTACAGCAATCAGCCCCAGCATTTT.

This chain links TRBV2 with TRBJ1-5; TRBD1 might be the D (5 bases). Per the germline V gene, CDR1 is SNHLY and CDR2 is FYNNEI. V lost 5 bases and J 5 bases, leaving 13 bases between the germline ends. This CDR3 region has 14 residues. The CDR3 region is CASSLARAHQPQHF. CDR3 nucleotide sequence: TGTGCCAGCAGTCTTGCCAGGGCACATCAGCCCCAGCATTTT.

The chain employs TRBV18 and TRBJ2-1; tentative D call: TRBD1 (6 bases). This CDR3 has 16 residues. Trimming cost V 5 bases and J 3 bases, with 17 bases left between them. Germline V CDR1 and CDR2: KGHSH, LQKENI. The CDR3 region has the DNA TGTGCCAGCTCAAGCCAGGGGTTCGCGGGCTACAATGAGCAGTTCTTC. The encoded protein is CASSSQGFAGYNEQFF.

The rearrangement uses TRBV7-2 and TRBJ2-7; D may be TRBD1 (5 bases). Germline V gene sequence: CDR1 SGHTA, CDR2 FQGNSA. The CDR3 extends over 15 amino acids. V lost 1 base, J lost 3 bases, and 13 bases lay in between. The CDR3 nucleotides are TGTGCCAGCAGCTTAGTGGTAGGGGCGATCTACGAGCAGTACTTC. It specifies CASSLVVGAIYEQYF.